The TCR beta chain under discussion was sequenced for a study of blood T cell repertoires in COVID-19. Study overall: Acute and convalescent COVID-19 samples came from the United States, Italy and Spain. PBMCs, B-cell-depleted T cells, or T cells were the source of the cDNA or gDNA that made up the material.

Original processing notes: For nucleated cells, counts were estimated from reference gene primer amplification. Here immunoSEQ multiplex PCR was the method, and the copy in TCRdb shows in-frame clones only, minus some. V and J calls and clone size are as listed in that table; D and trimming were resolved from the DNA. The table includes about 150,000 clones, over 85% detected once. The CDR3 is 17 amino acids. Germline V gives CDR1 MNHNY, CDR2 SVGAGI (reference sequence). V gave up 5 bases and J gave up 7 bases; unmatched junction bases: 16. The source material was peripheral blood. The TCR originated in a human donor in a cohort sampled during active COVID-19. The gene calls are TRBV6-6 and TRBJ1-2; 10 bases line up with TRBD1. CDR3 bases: TGTGCCAGCAGTCCGTTCGTGAGACAGGGGGCTTGGGCTGGCTACACCTTC. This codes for CASSPFVRQGAWAGYTF.